The source of this T cell receptor beta chain is a study of spatial heterogeneity in lung cancer (dated by TCRdb to about 2019). About the full investigation: More beta-chain than alpha-chain transcripts were consistently detected, likely reflecting higher beta-chain transcript abundance. In tumor regions, TCR transcript counts showed a strong correlation with a T cell transcriptional module score from matched bulk RNA-seq. In the raw uncorrected reads, each unique combination of TCR and UMI appeared more than ten times on average. TCR alpha and beta repertoires were quantitatively compared across multiple tumor regions, matched nontumor lung and blood in non-small cell lung cancer. Nonsynonymous mutation counts, determined by whole-exome sequencing of tumor tissue, were related to TCR repertoire features. At surgery, roughly 220 tumor regions, around 64 matched nontumor lung samples and 56 PBMC samples were TCR-sequenced for both alpha and beta chains.

What the work shows at the level of the full study, not this receptor alone: The tumor nonsynonymous mutation count correlated with the number of expanded alpha and beta TCRs within the tumor. Counts of ubiquitous and regional expanded TCRs were found to correlate with counts of ubiquitous and regional nonsynonymous mutations, respectively. TCR-seq coverage of tumor T cells was estimated at only around 6.7% for alpha chains and approximately 13% for beta chains. Additional single-cell paired TCR alpha and beta sequencing was considered necessary to confirm, at a functional level, the hypothesis that regional TCRs recognize regional mutations.

As encoded in the germline V gene (reference sequence), CDR1 is DFQATT while CDR2 is SNEGSKA. V was cut back by 6 bases and J by 1 base, leaving a gap of 16 bases between them. There are 14 amino acids in the CDR3, from cysteine to phenylalanine inclusive. CDR3 DNA only is kept here, 42 bases in frame from base 1. Library method: 5' RACE. The data were produced on a NextSeq 500. The TCR library protocol attached a unique molecular identifier to each TCR cDNA molecule to allow correction of PCR and sequencing errors. Under the source paper's analysis protocol: Decombinator tools were used for TCR identification, UMI-based error correction and CDR3 extraction. Expanded TCRs were defined as those above a frequency of 2 per 1,000, corresponding to the top 1% of the tumor frequency distribution. Expanded tumor TCRs statistically deemed absent (corrected P<0.05) from at least one tumor region were classed as regional, and all other expanded tumor TCRs were classed as ubiquitous. Rényi diversity was computed with the R vegan package after subsampling each repertoire 100 times to 5,000 TCRs. CDR3 similarity networks were built from amino acid triplet string-kernel similarity, with CDR3s being connected when pairwise similarity was above 0.82. TCRdb passed the public sequencing reads through fastp at Q25 and MiXCR, retaining productive beta sequences. CDR3 protein duplicates are merged, each entry listing the most common genes and DNA. TCRdb, not the authors, supplied the V and J calls. The sample contains roughly 10,000 distinct CDR3 sequences, more than 7% of them found a single time. Less than 25% of the sample is held by the ten biggest clonotypes.

The time point label of this sample denotes: sample taken at primary tumor resection. Samples were obtained from approximately 77 patients with early-stage, untreated non-small cell lung cancer from the lung TRACERx cohort. Without any cell sorting, TCR sequencing was performed on whole RNA extracted either from tumor and nontumor lung tissue or from cryopreserved PBMC samples. Patients were selected for TCR sequencing only if sufficient RNA was available from at least two tumor regions. Before selection, tumor and adjacent nontumor lung specimens were reviewed by a lung pathologist. This clonotype counts as medium-sized (0.01 to 0.1%). Its antigen is still unknown. Within one base of it there is no much larger clone, and no base qualities were kept. This beta chain turned up in a library designed for alpha chains; as an off-target read, its abundance says little.

The origin of this receptor is a female donor with early-stage non-small cell lung cancer. This receptor chain uses TRBV20-1 and TRBJ2-7; the D gene identity is not certain. Source: lung tumor tissue, taken at surgery. Here is the DNA: TGCAGTGCCCGGCCGGGTGGACGGTCCTACGAGCAGTACTTC. Translated, this gives CSARPGGRSYEQYF.